The 27 T cell receptor beta chains reported below all come from one sample, sequenced in a study of control samples from healthy donors and cancer patients. The protocol was immunoSEQ multiplex PCR, while the TCRdb copy is restricted to in-frame clones and leaves out a portion. The profile shows 70,000 or so clones, 84% of them singletons. The specimen was PBMCs. The receptors were sampled from a woman aged 50 to 60 with lung cancer.

The genes are TRBV10-1 and TRBJ1-1, with D tentatively TRBD1 (5 bases). CDR1 is WNHNN, CDR2 SYGVQD, per germline (reference sequence). The CDR3 runs 12 residues. Trimming removed 3 bases from V and 9 bases from J, with 11 bases in between. The CDR3, as DNA: TGCGCCAGCAGTGAAGGGGATAAGAAAGCTTTCTTT. Translation: CASSEGDKKAFF.

The V call is TRBV6-2 or TRBV6-3, the J call TRBJ2-3, with a possible D match to TRBD2 (7 bases). Germline-derived CDR1 and CDR2 are MNHEY and SVGEGT. The length of the CDR3 is 16 residues. With 3 bases removed from V and 2 bases from J, the gap between germline ends came to 15 bases. The CDR3 DNA is TGTGCCAGCAGTTATCTGCCGGGGGGCCCCACAGATACGCAGTATTTT. Protein: CASSYLPGGPTDTQYF.

This clone has a single count. CDR3 residues: CASSRQGDDQPQHF. DNA for the CDR3: TGTGCCAGCAGTCGACAGGGCGACGATCAGCCCCAGCATTTT. The chain is built from TRBV7-9 and TRBJ1-5; TRBD1 matches at 7 bases. The trim removed 6 bases at V and 5 bases at J, leaving 7 bases unmatched. The germline V gene has CDR1 SEHNR and CDR2 FQNEAQ (reference sequence). This CDR3 is built from 14 residues.

The chain combines TRBV21-1 with TRBJ1-2; the table gives TRBD1 as D, unverified against the DNA. TRBV21-1 is termed a pseudogene. CDR3 length: 14 amino acids. The CDR3 DNA is TGTGCCAGCAGCAACAGAGACAGGGGGCATGGCTACACCTTC. It translates to CASSNRDRGHGYTF.

The CDR3 sequence: CASSPGTSGVVDTQYF. As DNA, the CDR3 is TGTGCCAGCAGCCCCGGGACTAGCGGGGTTGTAGATACGCAGTATTTT. V is TRBV9 and J is TRBJ2-3; 13 bases map to TRBD2. The CDR3 totals 16 residues. The J segment lost 5 bases and the V segment lost 4 bases, leaving 7 bases of the junction unmatched. Per germline, CDR1 SGDLS and CDR2 YYNGEE.

This sequence joins TRBV5-5 and TRBJ1-1, with no clear D. CDR1 is SGHKS, CDR2 YYEKEE, per germline (reference sequence). The V end lost 3 bases, the J end lost 1 base, and 7 bases lay between the germline ends. This CDR3 region has 13 residues. The CDR3, as DNA: TGTGCCAGCAGCTCCGCACCGAACACTGAAGCTTTCTTT. Its translation is CASSSAPNTEAFF.

The chain combines TRBV5-5 with TRBJ2-1; D uncertain. This CDR3 has 16 amino acids. The V end was cut by 0 bases, the J end by 0 bases, with 10 bases between. CDR1 and CDR2 (germline): SGHKS, YYEKEE (reference sequence). CDR3 protein: CASSLATSSSYNEQFF. CDR3 DNA: TGTGCCAGCAGCTTGGCGACTTCCAGCTCCTACAATGAGCAGTTCTTC.

This clone appeared once. The chain employs TRBV7-2 and TRBJ1-1; D unclear. The germline V gene has CDR1 SGHTA and CDR2 FQGNSA. Trimming left V 5 bases short and J 5 bases short, with 12 bases between. This CDR3 spans 13 amino acids. CDR3 in DNA: TGTGCCAGCAGCCCGGGTGATCTGACTGAAGCTTTCTTT. The encoded protein is CASSPGDLTEAFF.

The chain is built from TRBV5-1 and TRBJ2-5, with 7 bases that match TRBD2. The CDR3 contains 16 residues. After removal of 0 bases from V and 1 base from J, the junction contained 6 bases not matched to a gene. Germline loops: CDR1 SGHRS, CDR2 YFSETQ. CDR3 sequence: CASSLERSGAQETQYF. The CDR3 DNA reads TGCGCCAGCAGCTTGGAGAGAAGCGGGGCCCAAGAGACCCAGTACTTC.

In DNA form, the CDR3 reads TGTGCCAGCTCCCTCCGAGGGGGTAGCGGGGGGTTGAAGCAGTTCTTC. Translated, it gives CASSLRGGSGGLKQFF. The rearrangement links TRBV7-2 to TRBJ2-1; 10 bases map to TRBD2. Germline CDR1 and CDR2: SGHTA and FQGNSA. The CDR3 is made up of 16 amino acids. Trimming removed 8 bases from V and 11 bases from J; junction bases left unmatched: 18.

The chain carries TRBV7-9 and TRBJ1-1; D call uncertain. Germline-derived CDR1 and CDR2 are SEHNR and FQNEAQ (reference sequence). CDR3 length: 15 residues. Trimming took off 2 bases at V and 8 bases at J, with 18 bases between the two ends. The CDR3 region is CASSLWHAISGEAFF. The CDR3 DNA sequence: TGTGCCAGCAGCTTATGGCATGCGATATCGGGAGAAGCTTTCTTT.

The CDR3 region has the DNA TGTGCCAGCAGTTCCAGACGGGCCAAATCTGACTATGGCTACACCTTC. Translated: CASSSRRAKSDYGYTF. The gene calls are TRBV28 and TRBJ1-2; D remains ambiguous. CDR1 and CDR2 (germline): MDHEN, SYDVKM. V lost 4 bases, J lost 3 bases, and 18 bases lay in between. CDR3 length: 16 residues.

This chain joins TRBV29-1 and TRBJ1-2, with 9 bases lining up with TRBD1. CDR1 SQVTM and CDR2 ANQGSEA come from the germline V gene. This CDR3 has 13 amino acids. The V gene end was trimmed by 6 bases and the J gene end by 5 bases; junction bases not matched to a gene: 7. This CDR3 reads CSVGGQGRYGYTF. Written as DNA, the CDR3 is TGCAGCGTAGGTGGACAGGGGCGGTATGGCTACACCTTC.

J is TRBJ2-5 and V is TRBV7-9; 7 nucleotides line up with TRBD2. This CDR3 is built from 16 residues. Trimming took 2 bases from V and 5 from J; bases not matched to a gene: 11. CDR1 SEHNR and CDR2 FQNEAQ come from the germline V gene (reference sequence). The CDR3 DNA reads TGTGCCAGCAGCTTAAAGGTGCCCGGGGGAGGGGAGACCCAGTACTTC. It encodes CASSLKVPGGGETQYF.

J is TRBJ2-7 and V is TRBV11-2, with D perhaps TRBD1 (5 bases). This CDR3 is 15 amino acids long. V lost 1 base and J lost 2, with 12 bases in between. Germline-derived CDR1 and CDR2 are SGHAT and FQNNGV. CDR3 residues: CASSLVRGYTYEQYF. The CDR3 DNA follows: TGTGCCAGCAGCTTAGTTAGGGGATATACCTACGAGCAGTACTTC.

The chain employs TRBV6-6 and TRBJ2-3, with 9 bases matching TRBD2. The CDR3 runs to 14 residues. The germline gives CDR1 MNHNY, CDR2 SVGAGI (reference sequence). The J segment lost 5 bases and the V segment lost 2 bases, leaving 2 bases of the junction unmatched. CDR3 protein: CASSYAGGIDTQYF. Here the CDR3 DNA reads TGTGCCAGCAGTTACGCGGGGGGGATAGATACGCAGTATTTT.

This rearrangement joins TRBV29-1 to TRBJ2-1; possibly TRBD1 for D (5 bases). The ends were cut back, 6 bases at V and 0 bases at J, with 18 bases in the middle. Germline V gene lookup returns CDR1 SQVTM and CDR2 ANQGSEA. The CDR3 has 16 amino acids. The CDR3 sequence: CSVGPDSPSSYNEQFF. In DNA, the CDR3 is TGCAGCGTGGGGCCTGACAGTCCGTCCTCCTACAATGAGCAGTTCTTC.

This rearrangement joins TRBV24-1 to TRBJ1-2, with D unclear. The V end lost 7 bases, the J end lost 3 bases, and 11 bases lay between the germline ends. CDR1 and CDR2 (germline): KGHDR, SFDVKD. This CDR3 comprises 13 residues. The CDR3 here is CATRDQEYYGYTF. The CDR3 DNA sequence: TGTGCCACCAGGGACCAGGAATACTATGGCTACACCTTC.

The V call is TRBV6-2 or TRBV6-3, the J call TRBJ2-7, with TRBD2 as a possible D gene (5 bases). Germline-derived CDR1 and CDR2 are MNHEY and SVGEGT. This CDR3 has 13 amino acids. V lost 6 bases and J 0 bases, leaving 9 bases between the germline ends. The CDR3 DNA reads TGTGCCAGCAGCGACCGGGACTCCTACGAGCAGTACTTC. This encodes CASSDRDSYEQYF.

The J gene is TRBJ1-1, the V gene TRBV6-5; D gene uncertain. Deletions cut 2 bases from V and 0 bases from J, with 4 bases between. Germline-derived CDR1 and CDR2 are MNHEY and SVGAGI. The CDR3 has 13 amino acids. The CDR3 bases are TGTGCCAGCAGTTACATACTGAACACTGAAGCTTTCTTT. This codes for CASSYILNTEAFF.

J is TRBJ1-1 and V is TRBV12-5; 8 bases agree with TRBD1. J gave up 4 bases and V 9 bases, and 7 bases lay outside the gene matches. CDR1 and CDR2 (germline): LGHNT, FRNRAP. The CDR3 spans 13 residues. CDR3 nucleotides: TGTGCTAGCGTATATACAGGGGGCACTGAAGCTTTCTTT. Translation: CASVYTGGTEAFF.

This clone was detected only a few times. This rearrangement joins TRBV6-6 to TRBJ1-2, with 7 bases lining up with TRBD1. There are 13 residues in the CDR3. Germline-derived CDR1 and CDR2 are MNHNY and SVGAGI (reference sequence). V dropped 2 bases and J dropped 6; count of bases not matched to a gene: 3. CDR3 nucleotide sequence: TGTGCCAGCAGTTACAGACAGGGCGATGGCTACACCTTC. This gives the protein CASSYRQGDGYTF.

This clone appeared a few times. The CDR3 sequence: CASSPLRDQETQYF. CDR3 DNA: TGTGCCAGCTCACCTTTACGGGACCAAGAGACCCAGTACTTC. The chain couples TRBV18 to TRBJ2-5; D gene ambiguous. Per the germline V gene, CDR1 is KGHSH and CDR2 is LQKENI. CDR3 length equals 14 residues. V was trimmed by 3 bases and J by 0 bases, leaving 8 bases between them. The full variable domain, completed using reference TRBV18 and TRBJ2-5, is NAGVMQNPRHLVRRRGQEARLRCSPMKGHSHVYWYRQLPEEGLKFMVYLQKENIIDESGMPKERFSAEFPKEGPSILRIQQVVRGDSAAYFCASSPLRDQETQYFGPGTRLLVL.

By proportion, this clone is medium-sized. The sample holds other DNA sequences that translate to the same CDR3. V is TRBV4-2 and J is TRBJ1-4, with a tentative D call TRBD1 (5 bases). Trimming took 0 bases from V and 8 from J, leaving 10 bases between them. Looked up from germline, CDR1 is LGHNA and CDR2 is YNFKEQ. CDR3 length equals 14 residues. This chain's CDR3 is CASSQDRVGEKLFF. DNA for the CDR3: TGTGCCAGCAGCCAAGACAGGGTAGGGGAAAAACTGTTTTTT.

The chain joins TRBV7-9 to TRBJ2-5; 12 bases agree with TRBD2. The CDR3 length is 16 residues. V gave up 3 bases and J gave up 4 bases; unmatched junction bases: 6. The germline V gene encodes CDR1 SEHNR and CDR2 FQNEAQ (reference sequence). In DNA, the CDR3 is TGTGCCAGCAGCTTTGCTAGCGGGGGGGCCTCAGAGACCCAGTACTTC. As protein: CASSFASGGASETQYF.

The rearrangement uses TRBV6-5 and TRBJ1-2; TRBD1 aligns across 8 bases. CDR3 length: 15 amino acids. Germline trimming cut 6 bases from V and 2 bases from J; bases unmatched to any gene: 8. The germline CDR1 and CDR2 sequences are MNHEY and SVGAGI. The CDR3 sequence: CASSPIDRGNYGYTF. The CDR3 DNA sequence: TGTGCCAGCAGCCCCATTGACAGGGGCAACTATGGCTACACCTTC.

V usage is TRBV9 and J usage is TRBJ2-3, with 9 positions matching TRBD2. The CDR3 spans 15 residues. Germline-derived CDR1 and CDR2 are SGDLS and YYNGEE. The trim removed 4 bases at V and 2 bases at J, leaving 5 bases unmatched. In DNA, the CDR3 is TGTGCCAGCAGCCCTCTAGCGGGGCCCACAGATACGCAGTATTTT. Protein: CASSPLAGPTDTQYF.